This passage covers 16 T cell receptor beta chains from one sample sequenced in a study of T cells after yellow fever vaccination. TCRdb reprocessed the 5' RACE reads via MiXCR and lists one record per CDR3 protein. The data show fewer than 350,000 distinct CDR3 sequences, 7.5% to 9% seen once. The specimen comprised PBMCs, sampled on the day of the first yellow fever vaccination. The receptors shown here come from a man younger than 35 who received the YFV17D yellow fever vaccine.

This clonotype occurred many times. The chain is built from TRBV4-2 and TRBJ1-3; D remains unclear. There are 17 residues in the CDR3. Germline-derived CDR1 and CDR2 are LGHNA and YNFKEQ. V lost 0 bases and J 0 bases, leaving 12 bases between the germline ends. The CDR3 DNA is TGTGCCAGCAGCCAAGACGTGATATTGAGCTCTGGAAACACCATATATTTT. It codes for CASSQDVILSSGNTIYF.

In its sample, this clonotype was seen a few times. This rearrangement joins TRBV20-1 to TRBJ1-2; D might be TRBD1 (5 bases). The ends were cut back, 1 base at V and 8 bases at J, with 29 bases in the middle. This CDR3 comprises 18 residues. CDR1 and CDR2 from the germline V gene are DFQATT and SNEGSKA (reference sequence). The CDR3 nucleotides read TGCAGTGCTAGAGCCCGGGGGGGACCGTCTAGACGTCGGGACGGCTACACCTTC. Its protein product is CSARARGGPSRRRDGYTF.

This clonotype was observed a few times. The chain couples TRBV5-6 to TRBJ1-5; weak D call: TRBD1 (6 bases). There are 15 residues in the CDR3. Germline V gene lookup returns CDR1 SGHDT and CDR2 YYEEEE. V was shortened by 0 bases and J by 5 bases, with 12 bases between the two germline ends. The CDR3 loop reads CASSLAEGGHQPQHF. CDR3 nucleotides: TGTGCCAGCAGCTTGGCCGAGGGGGGGCATCAGCCCCAGCATTTT.

V usage is TRBV10-3 and J usage is TRBJ1-2; no definite D call. The V end was cut by 2 bases, the J end by 6 bases, with 10 bases between. Germline V CDR1 and CDR2: ENHRY, SYGVKD. The CDR3 loop spans 13 amino acids. The CDR3 sequence is CAISESGADGYTF. The CDR3 DNA reads TGTGCCATCAGTGAGAGCGGAGCGGATGGCTACACCTTC.

The chain recombines TRBV2 with TRBJ2-7; 10 positions match TRBD2. This CDR3 has 13 residues. Germline CDR1 SNHLY, CDR2 FYNNEI. Trimming removed 8 bases from V and 8 bases from J; junction bases left unmatched: 9. CDR3 coding DNA: TGTGCCAGCGGGGGAACTAGCGGGGATAAGCAGTACTTC. It translates to CASGGTSGDKQYF.

This clonotype has at least ten counts. This chain uses TRBV7-8 with TRBJ2-7; a weak D match, TRBD1 (6 bases). This CDR3 spans 14 amino acids. Germline CDR1 reads SGHVS; CDR2 reads FQNEAQ. V shed 2 bases and J shed 2 bases, with 10 bases lying between them. The CDR3 region is CASSLLQGPYEQYV. For the CDR3, the DNA is TGTGCCAGCAGCTTATTGCAGGGGCCCTACGAGCAGTACGTC.

This clonotype was counted ten times or more. CDR3 nucleotide sequence: TGTGCCAGCAGGGGCCGTAGCAATCAGCCCCAGCATTTT. Encoded protein: CASRGRSNQPQHF. The chain links TRBV12-3 or TRBV12-4 to TRBJ1-5; no reliable D call. The V end was cut by 6 bases, the J end by 0 bases, with 6 bases between. The CDR3 sequence is 13 residues long.

The genes are TRBV20-1 and TRBJ2-7; D is unclear. The CDR3 spans 14 residues. CDR1 is DFQATT and CDR2 is SNEGSKA in the germline V gene (reference sequence). V gave up 8 bases and J gave up 2 bases, with 19 bases separating them. Here the CDR3 reads CSTSKGGPTYEQYF. DNA of the CDR3: TGCAGTACTTCGAAGGGTGGGCCTACCTACGAGCAGTACTTC.

The rearrangement uses TRBV5-1 and TRBJ2-1; D perhaps matches TRBD1 (6 bases). The length of the CDR3 is 16 residues. The germline V gene has CDR1 SGHRS and CDR2 YFSETQ. V was clipped by 0 bases and J by 0 bases, with 10 bases between them. The CDR3 bases are TGCGCCAGCAGCTTGGATCCAGGGGTCTCCTACAATGAGCAGTTCTTC. It is translated as CASSLDPGVSYNEQFF.

The V and J genes are TRBV20-1 and TRBJ2-6; D is undetermined. V was cut by 3 bases and J by 2 bases, with 8 bases left in between. Germline V gene data show CDR1 as DFQATT and CDR2 as SNEGSKA (reference sequence). CDR3 length equals 14 residues. This CDR3 reads CSASWVPGANVLTF. The CDR3 DNA follows: TGCAGTGCTAGTTGGGTCCCTGGGGCCAACGTCCTGACTTTC.

The CDR3 DNA sequence: TGTGCCAGCAGCTATATCCGACTAGCGGGGGGCACAGATACGCAGTATTTT. It is translated as CASSYIRLAGGTDTQYF. The chain uses TRBV7-2 and TRBJ2-3; TRBD2 matches at 12 bases. This CDR3 contains 17 residues. Per the germline V gene, CDR1 is SGHTA and CDR2 is FQGNSA. J was trimmed by 1 base and V by 4 bases; bases with no gene match: 6.

This chain connects TRBV5-4 to TRBJ2-2, with 9 nucleotides matching TRBD2. CDR3 size: 16 residues. Germline CDR1 is SGHNT and CDR2 is YYREEE (reference sequence). V gave up 4 bases and J gave up 2 bases; unmatched junction bases: 6. The CDR3 bases are TGTGCCAGCAGCAACAAAGCGGGGGGAAACACCGGGGAGCTGTTTTTT. It translates to CASSNKAGGNTGELFF.

A few counts support this clonotype. The CDR3 region has the DNA TGTGCCAGCTCACCTCAGACTAGCGGGGGGTACAATGAGCAGTTCTTC. Protein sequence: CASSPQTSGGYNEQFF. The genes are TRBV18 and TRBJ2-1; 13 nucleotides line up with TRBD2. CDR3 length equals 16 residues. Losses at the gene ends were 3 bases for V and 4 bases for J; bases not matched to a gene: 3. Germline CDR1 KGHSH, CDR2 LQKENI.

V usage is TRBV5-1 and J usage is TRBJ1-6; 8 nucleotides align to TRBD1. The CDR3 length is 16 residues. Germline CDR1 SGHRS, CDR2 YFSETQ. The trim removed 0 bases at V and 6 bases at J, leaving 5 bases unmatched. CDR3 region: CASSLGQGASNSPLHF. The DNA for the CDR3 is TGCGCCAGCAGCTTGGGGCAGGGGGCGAGTAATTCACCCCTCCACTTT.

This clonotype was detected only a few times. The rearrangement joins TRBV27 to TRBJ1-5; a weak D match, TRBD1 (5 bases). CDR1 and CDR2 from the germline V gene are MNHEY and SMNVEV (reference sequence). This CDR3 is 12 amino acids long. The V and J ends lost 5 bases and 11 bases respectively, with 13 bases between them. CDR3 DNA sequence: TGTGCCAGCAGTGCCTACTCCAGGGCCCAGCATTTT. The encoded protein is CASSAYSRAQHF.

The chain joins TRBV4-2 to TRBJ2-5; D uncertain. This CDR3 has 16 residues. V was trimmed by 3 bases and J by 4 bases, leaving 18 bases between them. Looked up from germline, CDR1 is LGHNA and CDR2 is YNFKEQ. CDR3 loop: CASSHRSASVRETQYF. The CDR3 DNA reads as TGTGCCAGCAGCCATCGCAGTGCTTCAGTCAGAGAGACCCAGTACTTC.